This T cell receptor beta chain emerged from a study of T cell repertoires in cytomegalovirus infection. Study as a whole: Matching HLA type, along with CMV infection, was indicated by public TCR beta signatures.

Study results and limitations: Frequencies of public TCR beta families were cumulated, and this identified carriers of CMV plus the relevant HLA.

TCRdb called the reads again in MiXCR, with one record for every CDR3 protein. The sample lists some 120,000 distinct CDR3 sequences; 9.5% to 13% were seen once. This CDR3 is built from 13 residues. V shed 4 bases and J 15 bases; nucleotides not matched to a gene: 7. CDR1 SGHTA and CDR2 FQGNSA come from the germline V gene. This clonotype has a handful of counts. Its target is unknown. The clonotype comes from a human donor in good health (CMV status not recorded). Some clones in this sample may be carry-over from other donors' samples. J is TRBJ2-1 and V is TRBV7-2; 12 bases fit TRBD2. The sequencing sample was made of PBMCs, sequenced either directly or after in vitro stimulation (not recorded which). In DNA form, the CDR3 reads TGTGCCAGCAGCTCCTTGACTAGCGGGAGTACGTTCTTC. It is translated as CASSSLTSGSTFF.